This entry is about one T cell receptor (beta chain). Its antigen is not identified. The data originate from a study of response to subunit inactivated influenza vaccine. The study, taken as a whole, reports: The authors proposed limited new T cell recruitment per seasonal influenza vaccination.

TCRdb reanalysed the RT-PCR reads using MiXCR and keeps one entry per CDR3 protein. The sample records 590,000 or so distinct CDR3 sequences, 14% being singletons. This CDR3 is built from 18 residues. The source material was PBMCs from blood, sampled less than 15 days before vaccination. The sequence was collected from a man aged 50 to 59 who received an inactivated influenza vaccine. The chain couples TRBV12-3 or TRBV12-4 to TRBJ1-1, with TRBD1 matching over 9 bases. The CDR3 sequence is CTCSPRSRDRDRDHEAFF. In nucleotides, the CDR3 is TGTACCTGCAGTCCCAGGTCCCGGGACAGGGATCGGGACCATGAAGCTTTCTTT.